The source of this T cell receptor (beta chain) is a study of T cell responses to AZD1222 COVID-19 vaccine. Findings and limits, study-wide: Epitopes outside B.1.351 and B.1.1.7 mutated regions reportedly drew nearly half of spike TCRs.

Of note for this clone: Antigen unknown.

Clones were sequenced by immunoSEQ multiplex PCR, and TCRdb holds only the in-frame ones, with some missing. The sample lists 100,000 to 150,000 clones, 75% to 85% seen once, with about 27% in the top ten. Trimming shortened V by 1 base and J by 0 bases, and 13 bases separated the two germline ends. Looked up from germline, CDR1 is LNHNV and CDR2 is YYDKDF (reference sequence). This CDR3 spans 18 amino acids. Doses given second, at about 4 or about 12 weeks, were pooled. The sequence came from an adult who received the AZD1222 COVID-19 vaccine. The chain combines TRBV15 with TRBJ2-6; D ambiguous. This specimen was peripheral blood, taken 28 days after the second AZD1222 dose. CDR3 in amino acids: CATSRVLYGRSGANVLTF. Here the CDR3 DNA reads TGTGCCACCAGCAGAGTCCTCTATGGGCGCTCTGGGGCCAACGTCCTGACTTTC.